A single TCR beta chain is shown here with its context. Its antigen remains undetermined. The record has no base qualities; no much larger clone is one base away. All donors were healthy Caucasians. The twin cohort consisted of three pairs of female monozygotic twins, all aged roughly 18 to 30 years. Peripheral blood mononuclear cells were used as the source from which RNA for TCR libraries was isolated. This sample was included in a study of identical twins (dated by TCRdb to 2016 to 2018). Regarding the research as a whole: To test whether fetal clonotypes persist, this study deep-sequenced TCR alpha and beta repertoires from monozygotic twins, from unrelated adults of various ages, and from cord blood. To rule out contamination, the twin experiments were replicated at different times with different library preparation protocols. The paper as a whole reports these results and caveats: Conclusions relied on cross-sectional statistical analysis, since the same donors could not be followed over many years. Out-of-frame TCR alpha sequences shared between twins showed an excess of low generation-probability sequences compared with coincidental sharing between unrelated individuals. Recombination models systematically underestimated out-of-frame TCR alpha sharing in monozygotic twins but agreed with sharing between unrelated individuals. Excess twin sharing in beta out-of-frame sequences was weaker because fewer shared sequences lowered the signal-to-noise ratio. Zero-insertion analyses could be partly confounded by invariant T cells such as MAIT and iNKT, although diverse VJ usage argued against such confounding for most clonotypes. Abundant cord blood beta clonotypes had fewer insertions, young adult naive repertoires showed a similar but weaker trend, and memory repertoires showed no such trend.

At the junction V is shortened by 6 bases and J by 11 bases, with 8 bases in between. Inclusive of the bounding cysteine and phenylalanine, the CDR3 is 11 residues long. Just CDR3 DNA is preserved here, 33 bases in frame from base 1. Library preparation employed 5' RACE. TCRdb records Illumina HiSeq 2000 as the sequencer. A universal primer binding site was introduced by template switching, and a unique molecular identifier was present in the final cDNA, enabling accurate counting of TCR cDNA molecules. First-strand cDNA for TCR alpha and beta chains was synthesized from specific primers in the conserved constant-segment region. Each cDNA library was double barcoded, with a SMART-Mk sample barcode plus Illumina barcodes, to control for contamination. Two successive PCR steps introduced TruSeq adapter sequences along with Illumina sample barcodes. The Illumina HiSeq platform was used with custom primers to sequence TCR alpha and beta cDNA libraries. As for how the authors treated the data: MiGEC was used to process raw reads and extract unique molecular identifiers, and MiXCR was used to find CDR3 positions. Recombination models were inferred per individual with the repgenHMM and IGoR tools using an EM algorithm. Shared clonotypes were analyzed with the tcR package in R, and sharing was normalized by the product of cloneset sizes. To study raw recombination without the effects of thymic and clonal selection, out-of-frame nonproductive sequences were analyzed. Using fastp trimming at Q25 and MiXCR clonotype assembly, TCRdb reanalyzed the public sequencing data and kept in-frame beta chains. All rows with the same CDR3 protein become a single entry with the most common DNA and genes. The V and J calls here are based on TCRdb, not the publication. This sample lists some 690,000 distinct CDR3 sequences; 21% were detected once. Of the sample, about 4.3% is held by the ten largest clones.

These data also formed part of another study, on T cells expressing NK-cell markers. As that second study puts it: Three sorted T-cell subsets (CD3+CD56+NKG2C+, CD3+CD56+NKG2C- and CD3+CD56-NKG2C+) from roughly 8 donors had their TCR beta-chain repertoires profiled. Among the eight sequenced donors, seven were HCMV-seropositive and one was HCMV-seronegative. To restrict sorting to alphabetaTCR-expressing T cells, an anti-gammadeltaTCR antibody was added in several experiments. In roughly 6 donors, the dominant CD3+CD56+NKG2C+ clonotypes ranked among the top 10 CD8+ clonotypes, making up roughly 1.0-8% of CD8+ T cells. Those dominant clonotypes were again the most abundant among CD3+CD56-NKG2C+ cells in a handful of donors, at about 25-60.1%. Whether the expanded NKG2C-expressing T cell clones were specific for HCMV antigens remained unclear. The eight sequenced donors were randomly selected healthy volunteers, three men and five women. HCMV serostatus was determined by detecting HCMV-specific IgG in serum with a commercial ELISA kit. For about 6 donors, bulk peripheral blood T-cell repertoires were additionally sequenced from unsorted PBMC. MIGEC handled demultiplexing of the reads and grouping by UMI, while MiTCR was used to assemble and quantify clonotypes. To remove erroneous sequences, TCR cDNA sequences were retained only when supported by two or more reads. The tcR package was used for downstream repertoire analysis, with clonotypes matched between fractions based on CDR3 nucleotide sequence plus V segment. VDJmatch was used to annotate antigen specificity against VDJdb, with one amino acid substitution in CDR3 allowed.

The rearrangement combines TRBV12-3 or TRBV12-4 with TRBJ1-6, with no confident D gene call. The sample taken for sequencing was PBMCs. The sequence derives from a woman aged 18-30 years in good health. The nucleotide sequence is TGTGCCAGCAGCCATGGACCACCCCTCCACTTT. Its protein reads: CASSHGPPLHF.